A single sample is the source of the 13 T cell receptor beta chains below, sequenced in a study of T cells in women clearing cervical HPV infection listed by TCRdb under 2018. Preparation of the library involved the immunoSEQ multiplex PCR assay. TCRdb carries this immuneACCESS record with in-frame sequences only. Its versions omit some clonotypes, under half of them owing to an unresolved V gene in the studies checked, with the rest unexplained. The table for this sample records around 24,000 clones. The ten biggest clones cover roughly 3.5% of the sample. Sequenced input: blood buffy coat. The origin of the receptors is a woman between 18 and 70 years old with a cervical HPV16 infection that either progressed to CIN3+ or cleared (not recorded which).

Details on this clone: The CDR3 end lies 3 residues beyond the end of the read and is filled in from the germline J gene. This rearrangement joins TRBV12-3 or TRBV12-4 to TRBJ1-5; TRBD1 matches 9 bases. This CDR3 comprises 14 residues. Trimming took 6 bases from V and 7 from J; bases not matched to a gene: 7. Partial CDR3 DNA: TGTGCCAGCAGCAGGACAGGGGCTCTGCAGCCC. It yields the protein CASSRTGALQP. The entire CDR3 protein is CASSRTGALQPQHF.

To note about this clone: The CDR3 end is not reached by the read, which stops 3 residues before it; the germline J gene fills it in. The chain recombines TRBV20-1 with TRBJ1-1, with 8 bases that match TRBD1. From germline, CDR1 is DFQATT and CDR2 SNEGSKA (reference sequence). Trimming at V came to 3 bases and at J to 3 bases, leaving 9 bases not matched to a gene. This CDR3 has 15 amino acids. CDR3 loop: CSARDTGGWDTEAFF. The sequenced CDR3 bases are TGCAGTGCTAGGGATACAGGGGGATGGGACACTGAA.

With regard to this clone: The read gets to within 3 residues of the CDR3 end, and the germline J gene fills in the rest. The rearrangement joins TRBV19 to TRBJ2-1; TRBD1 aligns across 10 bases. The CDR3 has 15 amino acids. The V gene end was trimmed by 4 bases and the J gene end by 2 bases; junction bases not matched to a gene: 2. Germline-derived CDR1 and CDR2 are LNHDA and SQIVND (reference sequence). CDR3 region: CASSKGQGPYNEQFF. CDR3 DNA (partial): TGTGCCAGTAGTAAGGGACAGGGGCCCTACAATGAG.

As to this clone: The CDR3 extends 3 residues past the end of the read, so its final part is completed from the germline J gene. V is TRBV29-1 and J is TRBJ2-5, with D possibly TRBD2 on 6 matching bases. The CDR3 has 12 residues. V lost 5 bases to trimming and J lost 2 bases, with 9 bases between them. Looked up from germline, CDR1 is SQVTM and CDR2 is ANQGSEA. The DNA read from the CDR3 is TGCAGCGTTTTGGAGGGGCAAGAGACC. Its translation: CSVLEGQET. The CDR3 reads in full as CSVLEGQETQYF. Filled out from reference TRBV29-1 and TRBJ2-5, the complete variable domain reads SAVISQKPSRDICQRGTSLTIQCQVDSQVTMMFWYRQQPGQSLTLIATANQGSEATYESGFVIDKFPISRPNLTFSTLTVSNMSPEDSSIYLCSVLEGQETQYFGPGTRLLVL.

The CDR3 bases that were read are TGTGCCAGCAACCCCGCGGGACAGATCTCCCAGCCC. It translates to CASNPAGQISQP. In full, the CDR3 is CASNPAGQISQPQHF. This chain connects TRBV28 to TRBJ1-5; 7 bases are shared with TRBD1. The read terminates 3 residues ahead of where the CDR3 ends, so the germline J gene completes it. V dropped 7 bases and J dropped 7; count of bases not matched to a gene: 13. The V gene's germline CDR1 is MDHEN and CDR2 SYDVKM. There are 15 residues in the CDR3.

Concerning this clone itself: From the germline J gene comes the end of the CDR3, since the read stops 3 residues before it. The chain has TRBV5-1 and TRBJ1-2, with D perhaps TRBD1 (5 bases). V dropped 2 bases and J dropped 4 bases, with 18 bases sitting between them. From germline, CDR1 is SGHRS and CDR2 YFSETQ. This CDR3 contains 16 residues. CDR3 residues: CASSLGELASFYGYTF. The covered CDR3 bases are TGCGCCAGCAGCTTAGGGGAGCTGGCTTCCTTCTATGGC.

Points on this clone: The read halts 3 residues ahead of the CDR3 end, with the missing end drawn from the germline J gene. The chain is built from TRBV7-9 and TRBJ1-2, with D unclear. The germline V and J ends were trimmed by 10 bases and 3 bases, with 9 bases remaining between them. The CDR3 covers 11 residues. Germline V gene sequence: CDR1 SEHNR, CDR2 FQNEAQ (reference sequence). The CDR3 is CATGSYYGYTF. The part of the CDR3 DNA that was read is TGTGCCACCGGTAGCTACTATGGC.

Concerning this clone: The sequenced fragment ends 3 residues before the CDR3 boundary, so the rest is inferred from the germline J gene. The rearrangement uses TRBV6-2 or TRBV6-3 and TRBJ2-7, with TRBD2 matching 9 bases. Germline V gene sequence: CDR1 MNHEY, CDR2 SVGEGT. With V trimmed by 4 bases and J by 5 bases, 9 bases remained unmatched. This CDR3 spans 15 amino acids. The DNA read from the CDR3 is TGTGCCAGCAGTTGGCTGAGCGGGGGGTCCAACGAG. Protein product: CASSWLSGGSNE. Given in full, the CDR3 is CASSWLSGGSNEQYF.

CDR3 DNA (partial): TGTGCCAGTAGTCCTGGACACTTTCAGCCC. This translates into CASSPGHFQP. The full CDR3 sequence reads CASSPGHFQPQHF. The chain recombines TRBV19 with TRBJ1-5; possible D gene TRBD1, 5 bases. The read terminates 3 residues before the CDR3 end, so the remaining end is supplied by the germline J gene. Trimming took off 5 bases at V and 6 bases at J, with 11 bases between the two ends. The CDR3 runs to 13 residues. Per the germline V gene, CDR1 is LNHDA and CDR2 is SQIVND (reference sequence).

In regard to this clone: The CDR3 goes on 3 residues after the read ends, and that part is filled in from the germline J gene. V gene TRBV20-1 combines with J gene TRBJ1-2, with D perhaps TRBD1 (6 bases). The CDR3 length is 12 residues. Trimming pared 3 bases from V and 6 bases from J, leaving 11 bases between. The germline gives CDR1 DFQATT, CDR2 SNEGSKA (reference sequence). CDR3 region: CSASVGADGYTF. The CDR3 DNA, read in part, is TGCAGTGCTAGTGTGGGGGCTGATGGC.

The CDR3 sequence is CAWSVLAYNEQFF. The CDR3 bases that were read are TGTGCCTGGAGTGTCTTAGCGTACAATGAG. The chain is built from TRBV30 and TRBJ2-1; a weak D match, TRBD2 (5 bases). The read comes to an end 3 residues before the CDR3 does, leaving the germline J gene to fill in the end. Trimming took off 0 bases at V and 4 bases at J, with 7 bases between the two ends. CDR1 is GTSNPN, CDR2 SVGIG, per germline (reference sequence). CDR3 length equals 13 residues.

In the case of this clone: The DNA ends 3 residues before the CDR3 does, and the rest of the CDR3 is filled in from the germline J gene. The chain carries TRBV20-1 and TRBJ2-3, with 8 bases fitting TRBD2. Germline-derived CDR1 and CDR2 are DFQATT and SNEGSKA (reference sequence). This CDR3 contains 15 residues. V trimming: 1 base; J trimming: 3 bases; junction bases outside the gene matches: 6. The covered CDR3 bases are TGCAGTGCTAGAGTAGCGGGGTTTGATACAGATACG. This sequence encodes CSARVAGFDTDT. The entire CDR3 is CSARVAGFDTDTQYF.

On this clone itself: The observed sequence ends 3 residues before the CDR3 terminus, with the missing tail filled in from the germline J gene. The chain links TRBV12-3 or TRBV12-4 to TRBJ2-3; D is perhaps TRBD1 (5 bases). The CDR3 extends over 14 amino acids. V was cut by 4 bases and J by 5 bases, with 13 bases left in between. The CDR3 DNA, read in part, is TGTGCCAGCAGTTGGGTGGGGCCCGGAGATACG. Its translation is CASSWVGPGDT. The whole CDR3 is CASSWVGPGDTQYF.